This T cell receptor beta chain was sequenced during a study of cytomegalovirus exposure and HLA in healthy donors. Overall study: There were 90 million to 140 million unique TCR beta sequences, drawn from 150 million to 200 million T cells, in an earlier analysis.

Study results and caveats: Later analysis suggested links between common viral pathogens and several top significant clusters. A later analysis showed HLA-associated TCR beta chains outstripping equally common others in clonal expansion. Analyses of presence/absence relied on an assumption of roughly uniform sequencing depth across donors.

Primers included in the PCR were 60 Vbeta and 13 Jbeta primers. Repertoires were generated with immunoSEQ multiplex PCR, while TCRdb's copy carries only in-frame clones and drops some. The repertoire consists of 150,000 to 250,000 clones, with 79% occurring once and the leading ten covering about 4.6%. CDR1 SGDLS and CDR2 YYNGEE come from the germline V gene. CDR3 length: 14 amino acids. V lost 3 bases and J lost 3, with 13 bases in between. To note about this clone: Its specificity is unknown.

The chain uses TRBV9 and TRBJ2-7, with a weak D call TRBD1 (5 bases). The sequence was collected from a woman aged 25 to 39 in good health and CMV-seropositive. The sequenced material came from PBMCs. CDR3 in amino acids: CASSEDTGYYEQYF. CDR3 in DNA: TGTGCCAGCAGCGAGGACACGGGTTACTACGAGCAGTACTTC. Full variable domain (missing parts from reference TRBV9 and TRBJ2-7): DSGVTQTPKHLITATGQRVTLRCSPRSGDLSVYWYQQSLDQGLQFLIQYYNGEERAKGNILERFSAQQFPDLHSELNLSSLELGDSALYFCASSEDTGYYEQYFGPGTRLTVT.